This record covers a single TCR beta chain. The length of the CDR3 is 17 residues. V lost 2 bases and J lost 0, with 13 bases in between. CDR1 and CDR2 (germline): KGHSH, LQKENI. As processed by the authors: Estimates of nucleated cell counts were drawn from the amplification of reference gene primers. TCRdb keeps only in-frame clones here, not all; method: immunoSEQ multiplex PCR. V and J calls plus clone size are reproduced from that table; the DNA served to infer D and trimming. The sample gives about 170,000 clones, 87% of which show up once; 3.7% is in the top ten. The data stem from a study of blood T cell repertoires in COVID-19. Study details: Samples of COVID-19 (acute and convalescent) were obtained from the United States, Italy and Spain. T cells, B-cell-depleted T cells, or PBMCs supplied cDNA or gDNA.

The sequence was obtained from a man aged 18 to 30 with active or convalescent COVID-19. Sequencing input: peripheral blood. The chain uses TRBV18 and TRBJ1-4; no clear D. The CDR3 region is CASSPIQTAATNEKLFF. CDR3 DNA sequence: TGTGCCAGCTCACCAATCCAGACTGCCGCAACTAATGAAAAACTGTTTTTT.